Presented here are 24 T cell receptor beta chains from one specimen sequenced in a study of cytomegalovirus exposure and HLA in healthy donors. Generated by immunoSEQ multiplex PCR, the TCRdb table keeps only in-frame clones and is missing some. In the table there are around 150,000 clones, 85% of which are singletons. Sequenced material: PBMCs. The receptor source for this set is a man aged 30-40 years in good health and CMV-seropositive.

The rearrangement joins TRBV2 to TRBJ1-1; TRBD1 agrees at 8 bases. Unmatched junction bases numbered 19, after V lost 8 bases and J lost 11 bases. The CDR3 totals 15 residues. CDR1 is SNHLY, CDR2 FYNNEI, per germline. CDR3 amino acids: CASRPSLDRAREAFF. CDR3 nucleotides: TGTGCCAGCCGGCCCTCCTTGGACAGGGCCAGAGAGGCTTTCTTT.

The chain links TRBV4-1 to TRBJ2-5; TRBD2 might be the D (6 bases). The V gene lost 3 bases and the J gene lost 2 bases, with 13 bases spanning the gap. The germline V gene has CDR1 MGHRA and CDR2 YSYEKL. The CDR3 extends over 15 amino acids. The CDR3 reads CASSQAPGAQETQYF. DNA for the CDR3: TGCGCCAGCAGCCAGGCCCCGGGAGCACAAGAGACCCAGTACTTC.

The chain joins TRBV11-3 to TRBJ2-4; D remains ambiguous. Trimming pared 0 bases from V and 4 bases from J, leaving 13 bases between. Germline CDR1 SGHNT, CDR2 YENEEA. The CDR3 is 16 amino acids. Here the CDR3 reads CASSLDGGSSKNIQYF. As DNA, the CDR3 is TGTGCCAGCAGCTTAGACGGCGGAAGCTCTAAAAACATTCAGTACTTC.

This clone has just one count. The CDR3 bases are TGTGCCAGCAGCGTAGACCCGGGGGAGGGCGGGGAGCTGTTTTTT. Its protein is CASSVDPGEGGELFF. This sequence joins TRBV9 and TRBJ2-2; 7 bases are shared with TRBD2. Per germline, CDR1 SGDLS and CDR2 YYNGEE. The CDR3 contains 15 residues. The V and J ends lost 0 bases and 7 bases, in that order; junction bases with no gene match: 6. The variable domain in full, with the rest retrieved from reference TRBV9 and TRBJ2-2, is DSGVTQTPKHLITATGQRVTLRCSPRSGDLSVYWYQQSLDQGLQFLIQYYNGEERAKGNILERFSAQQFPDLHSELNLSSLELGDSALYFCASSVDPGEGGELFFGEGSRLTVL.

J is TRBJ1-5 and V is TRBV6-6; TRBD1 is a possible D gene (6 bases). The CDR3 sequence is 16 residues long. Trimming took 3 bases from V and 0 from J, leaving 12 bases between them. CDR1 and CDR2 from the germline V gene are MNHNY and SVGAGI (reference sequence). The CDR3 loop is CASSYIRTDSNQPQHF. The CDR3 nucleotides read TGTGCCAGCAGTTATATCCGGACAGATAGCAATCAGCCCCAGCATTTT.

V usage is TRBV9 and J usage is TRBJ2-7; a possible D gene is TRBD2 (6 bases). Germline assignment: CDR1 SGDLS and CDR2 YYNGEE. The CDR3 consists of 14 residues. Trimming took 0 bases from V and 6 from J, leaving 13 bases between them. DNA of the CDR3: TGTGCCAGCAGCGTAGGTCCAGGAGCGGGCGAGCAGTACTTC. Translating it yields CASSVGPGAGEQYF.

The V call is TRBV4-2, the J call TRBJ2-3, with TRBD1 as a possible D gene (5 bases). The CDR3 length is 12 residues. Germline V gene data show CDR1 as LGHNA and CDR2 as YNFKEQ. Deletions cut 0 bases from V and 8 bases from J, with 6 bases between. CDR3: CASSQEGRTQYF. CDR3 sequence (DNA): TGTGCCAGCAGCCAAGAGGGGCGTACGCAGTATTTT.

The chain couples TRBV4-3 to TRBJ1-5; TRBD1 matches 8 bases. In germline, CDR1 is LGHNA, CDR2 YSLEER. The CDR3 runs to 15 residues. The V segment lost 0 bases and the J segment 6 bases; nucleotides outside the gene matches: 4. The CDR3 DNA follows: TGCGCCAGCAGCCAAGACAGGGGGCTGGGTCAGCCCCAGCATTTT. As protein: CASSQDRGLGQPQHF.

CDR3 nucleotide sequence: TGTGCCTGGAGTCGTTCAGGGGGGACTGAAGCTTTCTTT. It codes for CAWSRSGGTEAFF. The rearrangement joins TRBV30 to TRBJ1-1, with 7 bases identical to TRBD1. The CDR3 has 13 amino acids. The trim removed 2 bases at V and 5 bases at J, leaving 5 bases unmatched. From germline, CDR1 is GTSNPN and CDR2 SVGIG (reference sequence). The full variable domain, its missing parts supplied by reference TRBV30 and TRBJ1-1, is SQTIHQWPATLVQPVGSPLSLECTVEGTSNPNLYWYRQAAGRGLQLLFYSVGIGQISSEVPQNLSASRPQDRQFILSSKKLLLSDSGFYLCAWSRSGGTEAFFGQGTRLTVV.

Many counts were recorded for this clone. This sequence joins TRBV21-1 and TRBJ1-2. TRBV21-1 is tagged as a pseudogene. This CDR3 has 12 residues. The CDR3 DNA sequence: TGTGCCAGCAGCAAAGGTAGCTATGGCTACACCTTC. Translated, it gives CASSKGSYGYTF.

The chain is built from TRBV4-3 and TRBJ2-2, with 8 bases aligning to TRBD2. Germline CDR1 is LGHNA and CDR2 is YSLEER. The CDR3 totals 18 residues. The junction had 11 bases not matched to a gene; V was cut back by 0 bases and J by 5 bases. CDR3 region: CASSQEIGRGGKTGELFF. CDR3 sequence (DNA): TGCGCCAGCAGCCAAGAAATCGGGCGCGGGGGGAAAACCGGGGAGCTGTTTTTT.

V usage is TRBV5-1 and J usage is TRBJ2-3; TRBD1 agrees at 7 bases. CDR3 length equals 15 residues. Germline V gene lookup returns CDR1 SGHRS and CDR2 YFSETQ. The junction had 9 bases not matched to a gene; V was cut back by 6 bases and J by 2 bases. The DNA of the CDR3 is TGCGCCAGCATCCCAGGGGGAACGCACACAGATACGCAGTATTTT. It translates to CASIPGGTHTDTQYF.

The V call is TRBV5-5, the J call TRBJ1-4; D possibly corresponds to TRBD1 (5 bases). This CDR3 contains 14 residues. The V gene's germline CDR1 is SGHKS and CDR2 YYEKEE (reference sequence). Trimming took off 2 bases at V and 8 bases at J, with 13 bases between the two ends. The CDR3 DNA reads TGTGCCAGCAGCTTTGCCGGGGCGGGGGAAAAACTGTTTTTT. It codes for CASSFAGAGEKLFF.

The sample holds a few counts of this clone. J is TRBJ1-1 and V is TRBV25-1; 8 positions match TRBD1. Germline V gene data show CDR1 as MGHDK and CDR2 as SYGVNS. This CDR3 has 14 residues. Trimming cost V 6 bases and J 1 base; bases outside gene matches: 4. CDR3 coding DNA: TGTGCCAGCAGAAGGGGACAGGAGAACACTGAAGCTTTCTTT. Protein: CASRRGQENTEAFF.

The chain is built from TRBV6-4 and TRBJ1-5, with D maybe TRBD1 (6 bases). The CDR3 runs 15 residues. Germline V gives CDR1 MRHNA, CDR2 SNTAGT. Trimming stripped 1 base from V and 7 bases from J, with 14 bases between. In nucleotides, the CDR3 is TGTGCCAGCAGTGACTGGGCAGGGGATAGCCAGCCCCAGCATTTT. Protein sequence: CASSDWAGDSQPQHF.

The chain uses TRBV7-2 and TRBJ2-1, with 8 bases fitting TRBD2. The CDR3 has 12 amino acids. The trim removed 3 bases at V and 14 bases at J, leaving 6 bases unmatched. The germline gives CDR1 SGHTA, CDR2 FQGNSA. The DNA of the CDR3 is TGTGCCAGCAGCTTTCGTAGCGGGGTTAAGTTCTTC. Its protein is CASSFRSGVKFF.

The chain joins TRBV4-2 to TRBJ2-7; 7 bases fit TRBD1. Germline V lookup: CDR1 LGHNA, CDR2 YNFKEQ. CDR3 length: 15 residues. Germline trimming cut 4 bases from V and 2 bases from J; bases unmatched to any gene: 8. CDR3 residues: CASSPLGQGAYEQYF. For the CDR3, the DNA is TGTGCCAGCAGCCCTTTGGGGCAGGGGGCCTACGAGCAGTACTTC.

V and J are TRBV5-1 and TRBJ2-3, with a weak D call TRBD2 (5 bases). V was trimmed by 7 bases and J by 2 bases, leaving 26 bases between them. Germline V CDR1 and CDR2: SGHRS, YFSETQ. The CDR3 is 18 amino acids. CDR3 in DNA: TGCGCCAGCGGACTTGGGTGGCCCTCGTTTTCGGACACAGATACGCAGTATTTT. It encodes CASGLGWPSFSDTDTQYF.

This clone showed up just once. The chain is built from TRBV6-1 and TRBJ2-7; the match to TRBD2 covers 10 bases. This CDR3 has 16 residues. Germline-derived CDR1 and CDR2 are MNHNS and SASEGT. J lost 1 base, V lost 3 bases, and 6 bases had no gene match. The CDR3 DNA is TGTGCCAGCAGTGACCATAGCGGGGGGCTTTCCTACGAGCAGTACTTC. As protein: CASSDHSGGLSYEQYF.

A few counts support this clone. V and J are TRBV7-9 and TRBJ1-2, with D unresolved. This CDR3 has 12 residues. V was pared by 6 bases and J by 8 bases, with 13 bases between. Germline loops: CDR1 SEHNR, CDR2 FQNEAQ (reference sequence). The CDR3 region is CASSSRGGGYTF. The CDR3 DNA sequence: TGTGCCAGCAGTTCCCGGGGAGGGGGCTACACCTTC.

This sequence joins TRBV11-2 and TRBJ2-5; D may be TRBD1 (5 bases). Trimming removed 0 bases from V and 1 base from J, with 9 bases in between. There are 15 residues in the CDR3. CDR1 is SGHAT and CDR2 is FQNNGV in the germline V gene. The CDR3 reads CASSLDPRVQETQYF. In DNA, the CDR3 is TGTGCCAGCAGCTTAGATCCCAGGGTCCAAGAGACCCAGTACTTC. Full variable domain (rest looked up from reference TRBV11-2 and TRBJ2-5): EAGVAQSPRYKIIEKRQSVAFWCNPISGHATLYWYQQILGQGPKLLIQFQNNGVVDDSQLPKDRFSAERLKGVDSTLKIQPAKLEDSAVYLCASSLDPRVQETQYFGPGTRLLVL.

This chain joins TRBV18 and TRBJ1-5; 10 nucleotides match TRBD1. The CDR3 covers 17 residues. Germline V gives CDR1 KGHSH, CDR2 LQKENI. The ends lost 2 bases at V and 7 bases at J; junction bases unmatched: 11. The CDR3 sequence: CASSPRGPGQGEQPQHF. As DNA, the CDR3 is TGTGCCAGCTCACCAAGGGGTCCCGGACAGGGGGAACAGCCCCAGCATTTT.

V and J are TRBV19 and TRBJ2-7; D is undetermined. The germline V gene encodes CDR1 LNHDA and CDR2 SQIVND (reference sequence). The CDR3 totals 14 residues. Trimming removed 4 bases at V and 6 bases at J, with 16 bases between. The CDR3 reads CASSTSPYPPEQYF. CDR3 in DNA: TGTGCCAGTAGTACCTCCCCCTATCCCCCCGAGCAGTACTTC.

The chain recombines TRBV30 with TRBJ2-5; weak D call: TRBD1 (5 bases). This CDR3 region has 13 residues. The germline V gene has CDR1 GTSNPN and CDR2 SVGIG (reference sequence). The V gene lost 2 bases and the J gene lost 0 bases, with 7 bases spanning the gap. The CDR3 nucleotides read TGTGCCTGGAGTAAGGGGAACCAAGAGACCCAGTACTTC. The encoded protein is CAWSKGNQETQYF.